This T cell receptor beta chain came from a study of T cell responses to AZD1222 COVID-19 vaccine. The V end lost 3 bases, the J end lost 1 base, and 12 bases lay between the germline ends. This CDR3 spans 15 amino acids. Germline values: CDR1 KGHSH, CDR2 LQKENI. Clones were sequenced by immunoSEQ multiplex PCR, and TCRdb holds only the in-frame ones, with some missing. Found here are some 180,000 clones, 85% to 95% of them singletons; the top ten hold roughly 10%. This receptor was taken from an adult in good health. The sequenced sample was peripheral blood, obtained on day 0 of AZD1222 vaccination. The rearrangement joins TRBV18 to TRBJ1-1; D remains ambiguous. CDR3 coding DNA: TGTGCCAGCTCACCGGGCGGTTCTGGGAACACTGAAGCTTTCTTT. Translation gives CASSPGGSGNTEAFF.